Presented here are 17 T cell receptor beta chains from one specimen sequenced in a study of T cells after yellow fever vaccination (dated by TCRdb to the late 2010s). What this sample's treatment or condition label stands for: live attenuated yellow fever vaccine strain. Libraries were constructed by 5' RACE. TCRdb names Illumina HiSeq 2500 as the instrument used. In TCRdb, the public reads were trimmed at Q25 with fastp and aligned with MiXCR, with productive beta chains retained. A single entry per CDR3 protein holds the most common genes and DNA from its merged rows. Across this sample there are fewer than 350,000 distinct CDR3 sequences, with about 8.7% seen only once. Around 17% of the sample belongs to the ten largest clones. The sample in question was PBMCs, obtained on the day of the first yellow fever vaccination. These receptors came from a man between 18 and 29 years old who received the YFV17D yellow fever vaccine.

Details on this clonotype: Germline is not matched at one junction end, which may reflect a read error. The rearrangement links TRBV6-5 to TRBJ1-5, with 7 bases fitting TRBD1. The CDR3 covers 14 residues. Germline V gene data show CDR1 as MNHEY and CDR2 as SVGAGI. This chain's CDR3 is CASSYSGGYQPQHF. In DNA, the CDR3 is TGTGCCAGTAGTTACTCAGGGGGTTATCAGCCCCAGCATTTT.

This clonotype was picked up many times. The V and J genes are TRBV7-9 and TRBJ2-1; D is possibly TRBD2 (6 bases). Germline V gives CDR1 SEHNR, CDR2 FQNEAQ (reference sequence). The CDR3 totals 14 residues. Trimming removed 1 base from V and 11 bases from J, with 15 bases in between. The CDR3 sequence is CASSLVGTPNQQFF. The DNA of the CDR3 is TGTGCCAGCAGCTTAGTGGGGACTCCCAACCAGCAGTTCTTC. The whole variable domain, remainder taken from reference TRBV7-9 and TRBJ2-1, is DTGVSQNPRHKITKRGQNVTFRCDPISEHNRLYWYRQTLGQGPEFLTYFQNEAQLEKSRLLSDRFSAERPKGSFSTLEIQRTEQGDSAMYLCASSLVGTPNQQFFGPGTRLTVL.

The chain links TRBV14 to TRBJ2-2, with D possibly called TRBD1 or TRBD2 (6 bases each). Per germline, CDR1 SGHDN and CDR2 FVKESK. The CDR3 has 15 residues. Trimming pared 2 bases from V and 4 bases from J, leaving 11 bases between. The CDR3 DNA sequence: TGTGCCAGCAGCCAATTGGGGGGCATCACCGGGGAGCTGTTTTTT. Amino acid sequence: CASSQLGGITGELFF.

This clonotype was recorded at least ten times. This chain links TRBV6-5 with TRBJ2-3; D possibly uses TRBD1 or TRBD2 (5 bases each). This CDR3 has 14 amino acids. Germline CDR1 reads MNHEY; CDR2 reads SVGAGI. V shed 5 bases and J shed 6 bases, with 15 bases lying between them. CDR3 region: CASSTGQSPDTQYF. CDR3 nucleotides: TGTGCCAGCAGTACGGGGCAGTCTCCGGATACGCAGTATTTT.

CDR3 sequence (DNA): TGTGCCAGCAGTCCCACTAGCGGGGCTTCCTACAATGAGCAGTTCTTC. Translation gives CASSPTSGASYNEQFF. The chain links TRBV6-1 to TRBJ2-1; 10 bases align to TRBD2. CDR1 is MNHNS and CDR2 is SASEGT in the germline V gene. The junction had 5 bases not matched to a gene; V was cut back by 5 bases and J by 1 base. The CDR3 is 16 residues long.

The chain has TRBV4-2 and TRBJ1-1; possible D gene TRBD1, 6 bases. The CDR3 consists of 14 residues. Trimming took 4 bases from V and 0 from J, leaving 9 bases between them. Germline-derived CDR1 and CDR2 are LGHNA and YNFKEQ. CDR3 sequence: CASSRGQMNTEAFF. CDR3 sequence (DNA): TGTGCCAGCAGCCGCGGACAGATGAACACTGAAGCTTTCTTT.

This clonotype came up a few times. The chain has TRBV7-9 and TRBJ2-1, with 10 bases lining up with TRBD2. V lost 2 bases, J lost 5 bases, and 6 bases stayed unmatched. Germline V gives CDR1 SEHNR, CDR2 FQNEAQ (reference sequence). The CDR3 runs to 16 residues. CDR3 residues: CASSLWRTSGNNEQFF. The CDR3 DNA follows: TGTGCCAGCAGCTTATGGCGGACTAGCGGAAACAATGAGCAGTTCTTC.

The chain has TRBV5-6 and TRBJ2-3; D remains unclear. Per germline, CDR1 SGHDT and CDR2 YYEEEE. This CDR3 contains 13 residues. Trimming pared 5 bases from V and 2 bases from J, leaving 9 bases between. CDR3 residues: CASRKSNTDTQYF. CDR3 DNA sequence: TGTGCCAGCAGAAAATCTAACACAGATACGCAGTATTTT. The full variable domain, completed using reference TRBV5-6 and TRBJ2-3, is DAGVTQSPTHLIKTRGQQVTLRCSPKSGHDTVSWYQQALGQGPQFIFQYYEEEERQRGNFPDRFSGHQFPNYSSELNVNALLLGDSALYLCASRKSNTDTQYFGPGTRLTVL.

This rearrangement joins TRBV7-2 to TRBJ2-3; 11 positions match TRBD2. This CDR3 spans 17 amino acids. Germline loops: CDR1 SGHTA, CDR2 FQGNSA. The junction had 8 bases not matched to a gene; V was cut back by 5 bases and J by 1 base. The CDR3 spells CASSPTSGLAGTDTQYF. As DNA, the CDR3 is TGTGCCAGCAGCCCCACCTCGGGACTAGCGGGCACAGATACGCAGTATTTT.

In its sample, this clonotype was seen a few times. The gene calls are TRBV4-1 and TRBJ1-2; D possibly corresponds to TRBD1 (6 bases). V lost 0 bases, J lost 3 bases, and 11 bases lay in between. This CDR3 is built from 15 residues. From germline, CDR1 is MGHRA and CDR2 YSYEKL. CDR3 sequence reads: CASSQDRQGHYGYTF. DNA of the CDR3: TGCGCCAGCAGCCAAGATCGGCAGGGGCACTATGGCTACACCTTC.

To note about this clonotype: This may stem from a read error, because a much larger clone lies one nucleotide away. The V gene is TRBV10-3, the J gene TRBJ1-1, with D tentatively TRBD1 (5 bases). V lost 2 bases and J lost 14, with 18 bases in between. The V gene's germline CDR1 is ENHRY and CDR2 SYGVKD. This CDR3 is built from 13 residues. The CDR3 coding sequence is TGTGCCATCAGTGAGGAATTTAGGGACGGAAGCTTCTTT. Amino acid sequence: CAISEEFRDGSFF.

This clonotype showed up just a few times. J is TRBJ1-2 and V is TRBV12-3 or TRBV12-4; TRBD1 matches at 10 bases. Unmatched junction bases numbered 8, after V lost 6 bases and J lost 4 bases. CDR3 length: 15 residues. The CDR3 nucleotides read TGTGCCAGCAGAGGACAGGGGGATCACGGCTATGGCTACACCTTC. Encoded protein: CASRGQGDHGYGYTF.

The gene calls are TRBV19 and TRBJ2-3; no clear D gene. The CDR3 extends over 14 amino acids. Germline lookup yields CDR1 LNHDA and CDR2 SQIVND (reference sequence). V dropped 10 bases and J dropped 0 bases, with 14 bases sitting between them. CDR3 region: CAIATEDSTDTQYF. The CDR3 nucleotides are TGTGCCATTGCGACTGAGGATAGCACAGATACGCAGTATTTT.

In its sample, this clonotype was seen a few times. The rearrangement uses TRBV6-1 and TRBJ1-4; 9 nucleotides agree with TRBD1. The CDR3 runs 14 residues. Germline CDR1 MNHNS, CDR2 SASEGT. With V trimmed by 6 bases and J by 6 bases, 5 bases remained unmatched. The CDR3 region has the DNA TGTGCCAGCAGCTCGACAGGGGGACATGAAAAACTGTTTTTT. This gives the protein CASSSTGGHEKLFF.

This clonotype was recorded a few times. The V and J genes are TRBV12-3 or TRBV12-4 and TRBJ1-6; 7 bases are shared with TRBD1. V lost 2 bases to trimming and J lost 9 bases; unmatched junction nucleotides: 4. The CDR3 contains 14 residues. The CDR3 region is CASSLQQGSSPLHF. CDR3 nucleotides: TGTGCCAGCAGTTTACAACAGGGGAGTTCACCCCTCCACTTT.

In this sample, this clonotype turned up many times. This chain uses TRBV7-9 with TRBJ1-2; D remains ambiguous. The ends were cut back, 3 bases at V and 8 bases at J, with 22 bases in the middle. Germline-derived CDR1 and CDR2 are SEHNR and FQNEAQ (reference sequence). The CDR3 extends over 16 amino acids. CDR3 bases: TGTGCCAGCAGCTTTTTTAATTCGCAGAGCCTCCTCGGCTACACCTTC. This encodes CASSFFNSQSLLGYTF.

This clonotype was seen a few times. The chain recombines TRBV13 with TRBJ1-1; TRBD1 aligns across 8 bases. CDR3 length equals 14 residues. Per germline, CDR1 PRHDT and CDR2 FYEKMQ (reference sequence). V gave up 4 bases and J gave up 4 bases; unmatched junction bases: 5. The DNA of the CDR3 is TGTGCCAGCAGCTACAGGGGGTTCGGCACTGAAGCTTTCTTT. Encoded protein: CASSYRGFGTEAFF. The variable domain in full, completed from reference TRBV13 and TRBJ1-1, reads AAGVIQSPRHLIKEKRETATLKCYPIPRHDTVYWYQQGPGQDPQFLISFYEKMQSDKGSIPDRFSAQQFSDYHSELNMSSLELGDSALYFCASSYRGFGTEAFFGQGTRLTVV.